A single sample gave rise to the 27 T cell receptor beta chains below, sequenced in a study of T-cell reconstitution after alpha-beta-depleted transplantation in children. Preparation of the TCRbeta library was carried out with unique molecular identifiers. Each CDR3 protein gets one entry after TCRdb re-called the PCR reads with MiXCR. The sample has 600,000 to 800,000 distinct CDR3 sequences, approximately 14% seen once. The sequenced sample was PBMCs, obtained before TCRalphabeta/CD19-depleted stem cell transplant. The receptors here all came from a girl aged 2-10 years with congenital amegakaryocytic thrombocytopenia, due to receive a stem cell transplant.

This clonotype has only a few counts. The CDR3 here is CASSLRWGTDTGELFF. The CDR3 DNA reads TGCGCCAGCAGCCTTCGGTGGGGGACGGACACCGGGGAGCTGTTTTTT. The chain joins TRBV5-1 to TRBJ2-2, with D perhaps being TRBD1 or TRBD2 (5 bases each). V lost 4 bases and J lost 3, with 16 bases in between. This CDR3 has 16 amino acids. Germline loops: CDR1 SGHRS, CDR2 YFSETQ.

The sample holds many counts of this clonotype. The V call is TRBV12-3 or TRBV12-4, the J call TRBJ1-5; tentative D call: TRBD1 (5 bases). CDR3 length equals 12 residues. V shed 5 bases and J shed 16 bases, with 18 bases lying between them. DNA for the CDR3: TGTGCCAGCAGTGATATCAGGGTCAATGTACATTTT. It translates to CASSDIRVNVHF.

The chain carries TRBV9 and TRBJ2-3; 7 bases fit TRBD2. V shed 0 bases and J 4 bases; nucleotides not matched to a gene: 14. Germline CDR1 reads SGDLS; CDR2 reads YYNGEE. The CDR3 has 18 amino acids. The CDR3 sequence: CASSVAPNRAGSSDTQYF. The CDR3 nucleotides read TGTGCCAGCAGCGTAGCCCCGAACAGAGCGGGAAGTTCAGATACGCAGTATTTT.

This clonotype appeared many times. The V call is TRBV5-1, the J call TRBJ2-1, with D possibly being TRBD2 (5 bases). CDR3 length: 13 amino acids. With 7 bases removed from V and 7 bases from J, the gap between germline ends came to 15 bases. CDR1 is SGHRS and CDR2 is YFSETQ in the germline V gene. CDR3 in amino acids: CASGQWRANEQFF. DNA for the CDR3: TGCGCCAGCGGCCAGTGGCGGGCAAATGAGCAGTTCTTC. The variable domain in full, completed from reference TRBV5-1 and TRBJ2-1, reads KAGVTQTPRYLIKTRGQQVTLSCSPISGHRSVSWYQQTPGQGLQFLFEYFSETQRNKGNFPGRFSGRQFSNSRSEMNVSTLELGDSALYLCASGQWRANEQFFGPGTRLTVL.

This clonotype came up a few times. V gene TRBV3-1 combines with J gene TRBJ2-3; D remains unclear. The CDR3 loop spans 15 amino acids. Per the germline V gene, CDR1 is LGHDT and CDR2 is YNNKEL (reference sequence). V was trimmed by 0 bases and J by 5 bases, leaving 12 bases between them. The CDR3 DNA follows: TGTGCCAGCAGCCAAGATCAGAGGCGGTTAGATACGCAGTATTTT. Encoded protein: CASSQDQRRLDTQYF.

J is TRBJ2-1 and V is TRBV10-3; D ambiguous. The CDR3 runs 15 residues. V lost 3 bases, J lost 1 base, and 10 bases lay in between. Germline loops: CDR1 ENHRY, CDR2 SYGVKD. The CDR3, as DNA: TGTGCCATCAGTGACACAAGCAGGTCCTACAATGAGCAGTTCTTC. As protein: CAISDTSRSYNEQFF.

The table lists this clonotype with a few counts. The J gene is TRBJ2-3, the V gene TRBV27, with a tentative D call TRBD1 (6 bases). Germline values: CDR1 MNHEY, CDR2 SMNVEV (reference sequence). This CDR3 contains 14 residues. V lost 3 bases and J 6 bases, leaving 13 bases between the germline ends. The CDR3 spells CASSFRDIPDTQYF. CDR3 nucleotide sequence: TGTGCCAGCAGTTTTAGGGACATTCCTGATACGCAGTATTTT.

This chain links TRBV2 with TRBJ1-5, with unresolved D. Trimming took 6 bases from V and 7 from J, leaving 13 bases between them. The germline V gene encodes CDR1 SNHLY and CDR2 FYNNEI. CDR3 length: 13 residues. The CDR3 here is CASRLMASQPQHF. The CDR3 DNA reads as TGTGCCAGCAGGTTAATGGCGAGCCAGCCCCAGCATTTT. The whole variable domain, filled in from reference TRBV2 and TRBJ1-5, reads EPEVTQTPSHQVTQMGQEVILRCVPISNHLYFYWYRQILGQKVEFLVSFYNNEISEKSEIFDDQFSVERPDGSNFTLKIRSTKLEDSAMYFCASRLMASQPQHFGDGTRLSIL.

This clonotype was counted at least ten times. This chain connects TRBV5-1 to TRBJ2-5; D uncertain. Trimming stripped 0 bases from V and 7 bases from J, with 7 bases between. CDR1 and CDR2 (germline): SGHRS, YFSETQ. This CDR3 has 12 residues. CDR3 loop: CASSLDPVTQYF. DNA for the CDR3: TGCGCCAGCAGCTTGGACCCAGTGACCCAGTACTTC.

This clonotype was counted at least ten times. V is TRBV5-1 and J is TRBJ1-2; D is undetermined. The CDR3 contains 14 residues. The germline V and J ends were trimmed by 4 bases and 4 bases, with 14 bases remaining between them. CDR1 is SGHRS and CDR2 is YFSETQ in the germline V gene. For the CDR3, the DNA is TGCGCCAGCAGCCTGATTGGGAATTCCTATGGCTACACCTTC. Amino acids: CASSLIGNSYGYTF.

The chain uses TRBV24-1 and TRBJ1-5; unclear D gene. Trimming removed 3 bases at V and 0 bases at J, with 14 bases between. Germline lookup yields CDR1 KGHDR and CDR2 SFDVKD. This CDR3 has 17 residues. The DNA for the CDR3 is TGTGCCACCAGTGATCTTCAACTACAGTATAGCAATCAGCCCCAGCATTTT. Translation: CATSDLQLQYSNQPQHF.

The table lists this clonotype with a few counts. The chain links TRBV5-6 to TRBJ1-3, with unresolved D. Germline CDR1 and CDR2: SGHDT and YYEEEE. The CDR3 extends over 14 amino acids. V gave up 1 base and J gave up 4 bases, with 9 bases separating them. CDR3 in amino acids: CASSLPHLGNTIYF. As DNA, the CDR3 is TGTGCCAGCAGCTTGCCTCACTTAGGAAACACCATATATTTT.

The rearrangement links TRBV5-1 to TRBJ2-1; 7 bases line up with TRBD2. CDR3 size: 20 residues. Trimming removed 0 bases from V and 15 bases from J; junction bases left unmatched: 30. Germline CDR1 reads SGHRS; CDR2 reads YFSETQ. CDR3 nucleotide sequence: TGCGCCAGCAGCTTGGCGGTGGGGACGGAACGAGGTGCTAGCGGACAAAGTCGGTTCTTC. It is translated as CASSLAVGTERGASGQSRFF.

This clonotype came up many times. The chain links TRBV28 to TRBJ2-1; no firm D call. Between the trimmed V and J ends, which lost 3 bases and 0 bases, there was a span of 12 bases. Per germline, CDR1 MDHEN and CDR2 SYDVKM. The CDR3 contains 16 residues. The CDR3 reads CASSLLGSSSYNEQFF. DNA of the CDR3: TGTGCCAGCAGTTTGTTGGGCTCTAGCTCCTACAATGAGCAGTTCTTC.

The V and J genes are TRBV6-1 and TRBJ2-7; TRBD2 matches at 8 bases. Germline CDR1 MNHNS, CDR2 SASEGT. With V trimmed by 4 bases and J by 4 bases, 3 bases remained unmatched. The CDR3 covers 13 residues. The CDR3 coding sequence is TGTGCCAGCAGTGTAGCGGGATGGTACGAGCAGTACTTC. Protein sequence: CASSVAGWYEQYF.

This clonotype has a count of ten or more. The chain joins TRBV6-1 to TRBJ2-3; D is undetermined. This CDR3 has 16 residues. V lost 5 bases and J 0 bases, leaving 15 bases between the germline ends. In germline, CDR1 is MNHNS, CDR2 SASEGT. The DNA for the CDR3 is TGTGCCAGCAGTAAACCTACCCCATCTAGCACAGATACGCAGTATTTT. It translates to CASSKPTPSSTDTQYF.

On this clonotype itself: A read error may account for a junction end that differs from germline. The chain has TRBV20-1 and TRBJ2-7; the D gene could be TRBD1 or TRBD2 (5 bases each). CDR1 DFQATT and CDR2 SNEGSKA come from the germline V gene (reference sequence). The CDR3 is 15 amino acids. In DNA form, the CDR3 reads TGCAGTGCTACCCCAAAACTAGGGGTGCGCGACGATCAGTACTTC. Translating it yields CSATPKLGVRDDQYF.

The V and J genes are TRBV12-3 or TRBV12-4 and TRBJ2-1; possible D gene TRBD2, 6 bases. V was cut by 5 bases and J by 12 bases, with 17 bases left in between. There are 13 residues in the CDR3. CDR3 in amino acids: CASSLGGAQRQFF. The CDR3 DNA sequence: TGTGCCAGCAGTCTGGGGGGAGCCCAGAGGCAGTTCTTC.

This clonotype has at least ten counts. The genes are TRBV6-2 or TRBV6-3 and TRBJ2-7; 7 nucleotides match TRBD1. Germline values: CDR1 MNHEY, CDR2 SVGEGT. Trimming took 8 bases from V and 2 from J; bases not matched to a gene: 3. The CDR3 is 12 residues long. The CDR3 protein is CASRDRAYEQYF. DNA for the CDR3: TGTGCCAGCCGGGACAGAGCCTACGAGCAGTACTTC.

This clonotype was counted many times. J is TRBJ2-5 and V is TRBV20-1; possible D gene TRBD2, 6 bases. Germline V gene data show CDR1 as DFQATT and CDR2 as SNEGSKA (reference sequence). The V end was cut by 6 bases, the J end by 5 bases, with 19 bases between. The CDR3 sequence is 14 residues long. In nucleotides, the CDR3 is TGCAGTGCCCCTCCCGGGACTCAGGCGGAGACCCAGTACTTC. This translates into CSAPPGTQAETQYF.

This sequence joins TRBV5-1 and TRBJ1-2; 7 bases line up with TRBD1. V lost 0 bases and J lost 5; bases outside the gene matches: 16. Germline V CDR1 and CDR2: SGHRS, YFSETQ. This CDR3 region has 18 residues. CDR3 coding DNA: TGCGCCAGCAGCTTGGAGCTCCAGGGGGTCGGGCTTCCATATGGCTACACCTTC. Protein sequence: CASSLELQGVGLPYGYTF.

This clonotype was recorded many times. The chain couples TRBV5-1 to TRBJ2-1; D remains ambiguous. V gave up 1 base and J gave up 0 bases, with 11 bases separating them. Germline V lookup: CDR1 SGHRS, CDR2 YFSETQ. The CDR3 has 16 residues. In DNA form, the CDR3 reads TGCGCCAGCAGCTTGAGGACGGAGAGCTCCTACAATGAGCAGTTCTTC. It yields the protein CASSLRTESSYNEQFF.

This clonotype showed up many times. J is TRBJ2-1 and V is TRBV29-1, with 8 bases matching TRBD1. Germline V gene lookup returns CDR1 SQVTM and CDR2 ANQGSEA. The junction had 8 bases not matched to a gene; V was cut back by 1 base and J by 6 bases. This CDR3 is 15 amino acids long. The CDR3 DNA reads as TGCAGCGTTGAAGTAGGACAGGGATTGGGCAATGAGCAGTTCTTC. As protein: CSVEVGQGLGNEQFF.

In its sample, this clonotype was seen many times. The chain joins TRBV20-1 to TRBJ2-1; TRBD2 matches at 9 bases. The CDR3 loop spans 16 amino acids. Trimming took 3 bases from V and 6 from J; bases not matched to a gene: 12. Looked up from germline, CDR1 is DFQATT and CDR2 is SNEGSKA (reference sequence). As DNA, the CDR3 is TGCAGTGCTAGCGCTGGGGGGCTAGCGGGAATCAATGAGCAGTTCTTC. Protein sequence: CSASAGGLAGINEQFF.

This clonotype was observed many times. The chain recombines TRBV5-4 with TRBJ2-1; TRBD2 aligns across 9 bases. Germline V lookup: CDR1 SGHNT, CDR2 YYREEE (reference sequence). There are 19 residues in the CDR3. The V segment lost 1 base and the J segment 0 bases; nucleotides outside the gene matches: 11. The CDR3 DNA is TGTGCCAGCAGCTTGAGTCCTAGCGGGGTACTGCCCTCCTACAATGAGCAGTTCTTC. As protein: CASSLSPSGVLPSYNEQFF.

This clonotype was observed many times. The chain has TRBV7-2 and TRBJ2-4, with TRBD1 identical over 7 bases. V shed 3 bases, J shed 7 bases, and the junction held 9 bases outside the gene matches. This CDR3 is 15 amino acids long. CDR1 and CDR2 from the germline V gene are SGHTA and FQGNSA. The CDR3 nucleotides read TGTGCCAGCAGCTTCACCGGGACAGTAAGGAACATTCAGTACTTC. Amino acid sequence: CASSFTGTVRNIQYF.

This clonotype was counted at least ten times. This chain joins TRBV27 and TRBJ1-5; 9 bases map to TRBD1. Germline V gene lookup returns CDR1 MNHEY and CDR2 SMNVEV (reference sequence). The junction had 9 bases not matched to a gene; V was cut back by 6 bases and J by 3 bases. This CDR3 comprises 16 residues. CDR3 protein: CASRNRGLLPNQPQHF. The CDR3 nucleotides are TGTGCCAGCAGAAACAGGGGGCTCCTACCCAATCAGCCCCAGCATTTT.